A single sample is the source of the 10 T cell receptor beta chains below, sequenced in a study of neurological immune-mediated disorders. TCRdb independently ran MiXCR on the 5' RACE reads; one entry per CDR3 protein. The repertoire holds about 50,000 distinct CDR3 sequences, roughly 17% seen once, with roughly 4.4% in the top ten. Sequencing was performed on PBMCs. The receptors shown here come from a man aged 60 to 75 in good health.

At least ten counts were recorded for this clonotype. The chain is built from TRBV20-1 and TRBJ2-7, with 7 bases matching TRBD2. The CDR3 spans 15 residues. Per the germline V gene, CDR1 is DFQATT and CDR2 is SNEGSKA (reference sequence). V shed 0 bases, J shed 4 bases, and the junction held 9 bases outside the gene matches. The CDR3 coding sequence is TGCAGTGCTAGAGATCGGCTAGCGGAGGTATACGAGCAGTACTTC. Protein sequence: CSARDRLAEVYEQYF.

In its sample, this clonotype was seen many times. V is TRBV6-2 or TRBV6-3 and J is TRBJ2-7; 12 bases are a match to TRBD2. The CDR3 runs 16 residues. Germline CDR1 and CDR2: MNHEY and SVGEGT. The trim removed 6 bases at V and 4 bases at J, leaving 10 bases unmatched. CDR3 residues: CASSRPTSGRSYEQYF. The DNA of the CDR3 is TGTGCCAGCAGCCGACCCACTAGCGGGAGGTCTTACGAGCAGTACTTC.

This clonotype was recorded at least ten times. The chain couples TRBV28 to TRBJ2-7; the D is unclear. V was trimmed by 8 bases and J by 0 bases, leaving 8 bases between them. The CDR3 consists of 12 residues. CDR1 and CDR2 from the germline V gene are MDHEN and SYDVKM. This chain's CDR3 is CASQTLSYEQYF. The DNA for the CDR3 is TGTGCCAGCCAAACGCTCTCCTACGAGCAGTACTTC.

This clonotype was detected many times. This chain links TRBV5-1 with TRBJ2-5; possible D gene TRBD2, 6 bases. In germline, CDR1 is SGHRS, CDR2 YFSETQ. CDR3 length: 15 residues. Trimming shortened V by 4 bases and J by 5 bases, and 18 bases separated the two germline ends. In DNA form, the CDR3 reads TGCGCCAGCAGCGCACAGGTCGCAGGGAGGGAGACCCAGTACTTC. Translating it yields CASSAQVAGRETQYF.

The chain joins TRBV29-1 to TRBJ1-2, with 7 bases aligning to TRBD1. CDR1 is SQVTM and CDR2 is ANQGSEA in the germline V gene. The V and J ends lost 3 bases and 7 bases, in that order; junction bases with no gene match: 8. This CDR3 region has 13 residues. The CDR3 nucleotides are TGCAGCGTTGACCTACAGGGGAGGTCTGGCTACACCTTC. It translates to CSVDLQGRSGYTF.

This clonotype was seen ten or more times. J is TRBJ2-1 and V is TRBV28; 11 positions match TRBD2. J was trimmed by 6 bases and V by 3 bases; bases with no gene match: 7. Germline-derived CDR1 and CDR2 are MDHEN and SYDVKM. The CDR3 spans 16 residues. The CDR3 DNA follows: TGTGCCAGCAGTTTGAGTGGACTAGCGGGTCGCAATGAGCAGTTCTTC. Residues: CASSLSGLAGRNEQFF.

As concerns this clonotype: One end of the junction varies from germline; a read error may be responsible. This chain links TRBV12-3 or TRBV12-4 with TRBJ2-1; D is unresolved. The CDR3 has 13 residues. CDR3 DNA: TGTGCCAGCAGTTGTGGACCGCAGAATGACCAGTTCTTC. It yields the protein CASSCGPQNDQFF.

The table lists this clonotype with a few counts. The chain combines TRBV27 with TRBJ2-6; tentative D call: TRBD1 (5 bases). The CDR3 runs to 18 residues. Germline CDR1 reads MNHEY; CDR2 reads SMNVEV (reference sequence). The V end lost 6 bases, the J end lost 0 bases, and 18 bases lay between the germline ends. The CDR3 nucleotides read TGTGCCAGCAGGGGCAGGGTAATACTGCCCTCTGGGGCCAACGTCCTGACTTTC. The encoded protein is CASRGRVILPSGANVLTF.

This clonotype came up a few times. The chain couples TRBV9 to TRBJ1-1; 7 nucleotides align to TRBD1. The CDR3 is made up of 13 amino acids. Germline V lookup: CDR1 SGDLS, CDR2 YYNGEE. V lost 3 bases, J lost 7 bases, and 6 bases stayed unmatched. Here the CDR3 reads CASSGQGDVEAFF. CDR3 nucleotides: TGTGCCAGCAGCGGACAGGGAGACGTTGAAGCTTTCTTT.

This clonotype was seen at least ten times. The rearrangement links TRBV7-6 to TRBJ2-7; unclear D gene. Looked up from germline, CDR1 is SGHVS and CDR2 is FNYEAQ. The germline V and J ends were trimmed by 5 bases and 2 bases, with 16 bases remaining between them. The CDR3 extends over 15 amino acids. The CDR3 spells CASSPRATNPYEQYF. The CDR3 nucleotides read TGTGCCAGCAGCCCCCGGGCCACAAACCCCTACGAGCAGTACTTC. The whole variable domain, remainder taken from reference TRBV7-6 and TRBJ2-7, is GAGVSQSPRYKVTKRGQDVALRCDPISGHVSLYWYRQALGQGPEFLTYFNYEAQQDKSGLPNDRFSAERPEGSISTLTIQRTEQRDSAMYRCASSPRATNPYEQYFGPGTRLTVT.